This T cell receptor beta chain was obtained from a study of T cell responses to AZD1222 COVID-19 vaccine. Study-wide points: Two AZD1222 doses significantly raised spike-specific TCR breadth and depth over controls.

The assay was immunoSEQ multiplex PCR, and TCRdb's table has in-frame clones only and misses some. The sample includes fewer than 95,000 clones, roughly nine tenths seen only once; the top ten take around 29%. This CDR3 contains 16 residues. CDR1 and CDR2 from the germline V gene are MGHRA and YSYEKL. Trimming left V 5 bases short and J 6 bases short, with 22 bases between. Remarks on this clone: Its antigen is unidentified.

The sequenced sample was peripheral blood, obtained on day 0 of AZD1222 vaccination. The rearrangement uses TRBV4-1 and TRBJ1-1, with D tentatively TRBD1 (6 bases). This TCR was recovered from an adult in good health. The CDR3, as DNA: TGCGCCAGCAGCGACACGGGGGGGGCCATCGGCTCTGAAGCTTTCTTT. Its protein product is CASSDTGGAIGSEAFF.